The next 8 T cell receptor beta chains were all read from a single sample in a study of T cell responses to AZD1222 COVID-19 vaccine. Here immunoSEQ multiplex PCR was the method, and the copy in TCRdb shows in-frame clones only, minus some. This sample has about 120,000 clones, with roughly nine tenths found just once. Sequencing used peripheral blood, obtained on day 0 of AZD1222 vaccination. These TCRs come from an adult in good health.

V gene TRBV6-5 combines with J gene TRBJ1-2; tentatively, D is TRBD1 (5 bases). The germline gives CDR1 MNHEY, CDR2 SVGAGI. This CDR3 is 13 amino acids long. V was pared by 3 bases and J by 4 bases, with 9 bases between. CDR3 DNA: TGTGCCAGCAGTTATGAGGGGAGCTATGGCTACACCTTC. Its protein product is CASSYEGSYGYTF.

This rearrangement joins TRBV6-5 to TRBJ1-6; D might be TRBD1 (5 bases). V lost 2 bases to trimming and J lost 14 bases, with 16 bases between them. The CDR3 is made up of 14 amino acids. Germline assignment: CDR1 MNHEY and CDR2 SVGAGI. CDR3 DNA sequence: TGTGCCAGCAGTTACAATTACGAGGGGAAGGCCCTCCACTTT. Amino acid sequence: CASSYNYEGKALHF.

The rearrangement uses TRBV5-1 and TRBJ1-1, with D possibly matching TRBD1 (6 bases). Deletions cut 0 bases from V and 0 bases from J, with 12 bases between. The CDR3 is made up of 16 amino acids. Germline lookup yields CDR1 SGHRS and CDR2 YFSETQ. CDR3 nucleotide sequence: TGCGCCAGCAGCTTGGCCAGGGACAACATGAACACTGAAGCTTTCTTT. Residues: CASSLARDNMNTEAFF.

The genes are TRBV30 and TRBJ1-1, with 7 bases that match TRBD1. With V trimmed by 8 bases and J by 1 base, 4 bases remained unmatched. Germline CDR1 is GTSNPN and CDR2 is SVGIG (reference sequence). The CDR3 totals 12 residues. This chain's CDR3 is CAGGQPNTEAFF. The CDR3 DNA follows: TGTGCCGGGGGACAGCCGAACACTGAAGCTTTCTTT.

In DNA, the CDR3 is TGTGCCAGCTCACCCGCTTACCTTAGCACAGATACGCAGTATTTT. It codes for CASSPAYLSTDTQYF. The V call is TRBV18, the J call TRBJ2-3, with D uncertain. Trimming cost V 3 bases and J 0 bases, with 10 bases left between them. The germline CDR1 and CDR2 sequences are KGHSH and LQKENI. CDR3 length: 15 residues.

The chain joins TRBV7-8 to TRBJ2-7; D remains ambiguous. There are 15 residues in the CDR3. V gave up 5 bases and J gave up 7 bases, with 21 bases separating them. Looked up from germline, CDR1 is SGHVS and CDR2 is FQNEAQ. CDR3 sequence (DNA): TGTGCCAGCAGCGTTTTCGATCCCACCTACGATGAGCAGTACTTC. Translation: CASSVFDPTYDEQYF.

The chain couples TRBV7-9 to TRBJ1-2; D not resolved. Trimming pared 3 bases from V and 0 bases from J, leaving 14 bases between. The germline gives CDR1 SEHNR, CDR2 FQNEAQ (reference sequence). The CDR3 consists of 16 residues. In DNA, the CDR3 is TGTGCCAGCAGCTTTTCAGGAGGCCCAGCTAACTATGGCTACACCTTC. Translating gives CASSFSGGPANYGYTF.

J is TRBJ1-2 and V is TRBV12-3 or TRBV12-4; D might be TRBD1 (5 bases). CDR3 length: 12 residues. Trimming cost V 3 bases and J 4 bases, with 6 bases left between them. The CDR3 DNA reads TGTGCCAGCAGTTTTGGGGGCTATGGCTACACCTTC. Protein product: CASSFGGYGYTF.